The 30 T cell receptor beta chains below were found in one sample sequenced in a study of memory CD4+ T cells and cytomegalovirus serostatus. Single viable CD3+CD4+CD8-CD45RO+ cells were sorted as the memory CD4+ T cells. Profiled with immunoSEQ multiplex PCR; TCRdb holds only in-frame clones, not every one. The table lists about 31,000 clones, around four fifths of them singletons, with 0.5% to 0.65% in the top ten. The sequencing sample was made of memory CD4+ T cells from blood. The source of these receptors is an adult in good health and CMV-seronegative. Some clones in this sample may be carry-over from other donors' samples.

Only a few counts were recorded for this clone. The gene calls are TRBV18 and TRBJ1-3; a possible D gene is TRBD1 (6 bases). V was cut by 3 bases and J by 0 bases, with 9 bases left in between. The CDR3 length is 15 residues. CDR1 and CDR2 (germline): KGHSH, LQKENI. The CDR3 reads CASSPDRFSGNTIYF. The CDR3 DNA is TGTGCCAGCTCACCCGACAGGTTCTCTGGAAACACCATATATTTT.

This clone was observed a single time. The chain recombines TRBV5-1 with TRBJ2-3; D call uncertain. Trimming cost V 7 bases and J 0 bases, with 9 bases left between them. This CDR3 contains 13 residues. Germline V lookup: CDR1 SGHRS, CDR2 YFSETQ. The CDR3 reads CASGVPSTDTQYF. The DNA for the CDR3 is TGCGCCAGCGGAGTACCCAGCACAGATACGCAGTATTTT.

This chain joins TRBV6-5 and TRBJ2-2; TRBD2 matches at 9 bases. This CDR3 region has 15 residues. CDR1 is MNHEY and CDR2 is SVGAGI in the germline V gene. After removal of 5 bases from V and 4 bases from J, the junction contained 5 bases not matched to a gene. Written as DNA, the CDR3 is TGTGCCAGCAGTAAGACTAGCGGCTCCACCGGGGAGCTGTTTTTT. Its protein product is CASSKTSGSTGELFF.

The rearrangement links TRBV19 to TRBJ2-2; 9 bases line up with TRBD1. The ends lost 2 bases at V and 6 bases at J; junction bases unmatched: 4. This CDR3 comprises 15 residues. From germline, CDR1 is LNHDA and CDR2 SQIVND (reference sequence). The CDR3 coding sequence is TGTGCCAGTAGTATATACGACAGGGGGGCCGGGGAGCTGTTTTTT. Amino acids: CASSIYDRGAGELFF. Full variable domain (missing parts from reference TRBV19 and TRBJ2-2): DGGITQSPKYLFRKEGQNVTLSCEQNLNHDAMYWYRQDPGQGLRLIYYSQIVNDFQKGDIAEGYSVSREKKESFPLTVTSAQKNPTAFYLCASSIYDRGAGELFFGEGSRLTVL.

V and J are TRBV28 and TRBJ2-7; TRBD1 matches 10 bases. Trimming at V came to 6 bases and at J to 1 base, leaving 6 bases not matched to a gene. The CDR3 sequence is 15 residues long. CDR1 MDHEN and CDR2 SYDVKM come from the germline V gene. The CDR3 coding sequence is TGTGCCAGCAGCGTCCCGGGACAGGGGTCCTACGAGCAGTACTTC. This encodes CASSVPGQGSYEQYF.

V is TRBV15 and J is TRBJ2-3; 8 nucleotides line up with TRBD1. This CDR3 is built from 16 residues. Trimming took 3 bases from V and 1 from J; bases not matched to a gene: 6. Germline-derived CDR1 and CDR2 are LNHNV and YYDKDF (reference sequence). Written as DNA, the CDR3 is TGTGCCACCAGCAGTTTAACAGGGGGACGCACAGATACGCAGTATTTT. Translation: CATSSLTGGRTDTQYF. Using reference TRBV15 and TRBJ2-3 for the parts outside the CDR3, the full variable domain is DAMVIQNPRYQVTQFGKPVTLSCSQTLNHNVMYWYQQKSSQAPKLLFHYYDKDFNNEADTPDNFQSRRPNTSFCFLDIRSPGLGDTAMYLCATSSLTGGRTDTQYFGPGTRLTVL.

The rearrangement joins TRBV9 to TRBJ2-2; 12 nucleotides agree with TRBD2. CDR3 length equals 16 residues. Looked up from germline, CDR1 is SGDLS and CDR2 is YYNGEE. The trim removed 3 bases at V and 5 bases at J, leaving 5 bases unmatched. The CDR3 DNA follows: TGTGCCAGCAGCGCCGGACTAGCGGGAAGGACCGGGGAGCTGTTTTTT. Protein product: CASSAGLAGRTGELFF.

V usage is TRBV12-5 and J usage is TRBJ1-1, with 11 bases identical to TRBD1. This CDR3 is 13 amino acids long. The J segment lost 4 bases and the V segment lost 6 bases, leaving 1 base of the junction unmatched. Germline V CDR1 and CDR2: LGHNT, FRNRAP. The DNA for the CDR3 is TGTGCTAGTGGGGGACAGGGGGTCACTGAAGCTTTCTTT. This encodes CASGGQGVTEAFF.

The chain combines TRBV27 with TRBJ1-1; no clear D. The CDR3 covers 17 residues. Trimming took 1 base from V and 5 from J, leaving 20 bases between them. Germline CDR1 and CDR2: MNHEY and SMNVEV (reference sequence). CDR3 sequence: CASSLLGETARRTEAFF. The CDR3 coding sequence is TGTGCCAGCAGTTTATTGGGAGAAACCGCCCGAAGGACTGAAGCTTTCTTT.

The gene calls are TRBV19 and TRBJ1-4, with a tentative D call TRBD1 (5 bases). The germline gives CDR1 LNHDA, CDR2 SQIVND (reference sequence). CDR3 size: 18 residues. The V and J ends lost 3 bases and 0 bases respectively, with 17 bases between them. CDR3 sequence reads: CASSIHRFETATNEKLFF. CDR3 sequence (DNA): TGTGCCAGTAGTATTCATCGATTTGAGACAGCAACTAATGAAAAACTGTTTTTT. Based on the CDR3 plus reference TRBV19 and TRBJ1-4, the full variable domain is DGGITQSPKYLFRKEGQNVTLSCEQNLNHDAMYWYRQDPGQGLRLIYYSQIVNDFQKGDIAEGYSVSREKKESFPLTVTSAQKNPTAFYLCASSIHRFETATNEKLFFGSGTQLSVL.

The V call is TRBV6-1, the J call TRBJ2-4; D is perhaps TRBD2 (6 bases). V was pared by 8 bases and J by 6 bases, with 14 bases between. CDR1 MNHNS and CDR2 SASEGT come from the germline V gene. The CDR3 contains 13 residues. CDR3 residues: CASHTVGGNIQYF. The CDR3 nucleotides read TGTGCCAGCCATACAGTGGGAGGAAACATTCAGTACTTC.

This chain connects TRBV4-1 to TRBJ1-6; 8 bases line up with TRBD1. The V segment lost 4 bases and the J segment 9 bases; nucleotides outside the gene matches: 11. Germline-derived CDR1 and CDR2 are MGHRA and YSYEKL. This CDR3 comprises 16 residues. Written as DNA, the CDR3 is TGCGCCAGCAGCCGAGGAAGACAGGGGTTAGGTTCACCCCTCCACTTT. Amino acids: CASSRGRQGLGSPLHF.

This clone was picked up one time. CDR3 in amino acids: CASSLQGAWETQYF. CDR3 coding DNA: TGTGCCAGCAGCTTGCAGGGGGCGTGGGAGACCCAGTACTTC. The chain is built from TRBV5-6 and TRBJ2-5, with 8 bases fitting TRBD1. Germline V gives CDR1 SGHDT, CDR2 YYEEEE. This CDR3 comprises 14 residues. V shed 1 base and J 5 bases; nucleotides not matched to a gene: 4.

The rearrangement uses TRBV5-1 and TRBJ2-2, with TRBD1 matching over 7 bases. Germline CDR1 is SGHRS and CDR2 is YFSETQ. The CDR3 is 16 residues long. With V trimmed by 7 bases and J by 1 base, 10 bases remained unmatched. Here the CDR3 DNA reads TGCGCCAGCTCCGCAGGGGGTAGTTTGAACACCGGGGAGCTGTTTTTT. Its translation: CASSAGGSLNTGELFF.

This chain connects TRBV2 to TRBJ1-5; D remains ambiguous. The germline CDR1 and CDR2 sequences are SNHLY and FYNNEI. V was clipped by 4 bases and J by 3 bases, with 13 bases between them. The CDR3 sequence is 15 residues long. The chain's CDR3 is CASSGRADHNQPQHF. In DNA, the CDR3 is TGTGCCAGCAGTGGGCGGGCAGACCACAATCAGCCCCAGCATTTT.

The rearrangement joins TRBV5-1 to TRBJ1-1; 10 bases are a match to TRBD1. This CDR3 comprises 14 residues. CDR1 SGHRS and CDR2 YFSETQ come from the germline V gene. The trim removed 3 bases at V and 3 bases at J, leaving 2 bases unmatched. The CDR3 sequence is CASSWDRGHTEAFF. The CDR3 nucleotides read TGCGCCAGCAGCTGGGACAGGGGTCACACTGAAGCTTTCTTT.

This chain connects TRBV2 to TRBJ1-5; a possible D gene is TRBD1 (6 bases). V was trimmed by 4 bases and J by 7 bases, leaving 17 bases between them. This CDR3 region has 15 residues. The germline V gene has CDR1 SNHLY and CDR2 FYNNEI. The CDR3 reads CASSGQARGSQPQHF. The CDR3 DNA follows: TGTGCCAGCAGTGGTCAGGCCAGGGGCTCCCAGCCCCAGCATTTT.

The chain uses TRBV4-3 and TRBJ1-5, with a tentative D call TRBD1 (6 bases). The CDR3 contains 15 residues. Trimming removed 1 base from V and 6 bases from J, with 13 bases in between. In germline, CDR1 is LGHNA, CDR2 YSLEER. The CDR3 spells CASSQGMGAGQPQHF. The CDR3 region has the DNA TGCGCCAGCAGCCAAGGGATGGGGGCTGGTCAGCCCCAGCATTTT.

This chain connects TRBV11-2 to TRBJ2-7; 7 bases are shared with TRBD2. Germline trimming cut 1 base from V and 5 bases from J; bases unmatched to any gene: 8. CDR3 length equals 15 residues. Germline V gene data show CDR1 as SGHAT and CDR2 as FQNNGV. DNA of the CDR3: TGTGCCAGCAGCTTAGTTCGGGGAGGGTCCAACGAGCAGTACTTC. This gives the protein CASSLVRGGSNEQYF.

The J gene is TRBJ2-7, the V gene TRBV10-3; the D gene is possibly TRBD2 (6 bases). Looked up from germline, CDR1 is ENHRY and CDR2 is SYGVKD. Trimming left V 6 bases short and J 4 bases short, with 16 bases between. This CDR3 contains 14 residues. The CDR3 region has the DNA TGTGCCATCAGAGGTGGGGGGACGGTATACGAGCAGTACTTC. It translates to CAIRGGGTVYEQYF.

The chain links TRBV28 to TRBJ1-2, with no clear D. The CDR3 loop spans 12 amino acids. CDR1 and CDR2 (germline): MDHEN, SYDVKM. V was clipped by 1 base and J by 8 bases, with 8 bases between them. For the CDR3, the DNA is TGTGCCAGCAGTTTATATGGGTACGGCTACACCTTC. It codes for CASSLYGYGYTF.

This clone occurred a few times. The rearrangement joins TRBV29-1 to TRBJ2-2; no firm D call. This CDR3 has 13 residues. The ends were cut back, 3 bases at V and 4 bases at J, with 9 bases in the middle. CDR1 is SQVTM and CDR2 is ANQGSEA in the germline V gene. The CDR3 DNA reads TGCAGCGTTGATGGCGGATTCACCGGGGAGCTGTTTTTT. Protein sequence: CSVDGGFTGELFF.

V gene TRBV6-1 combines with J gene TRBJ2-3; D might be TRBD1 (5 bases). The CDR3 loop spans 15 amino acids. The germline V and J ends were trimmed by 6 bases and 2 bases, with 15 bases remaining between them. In germline, CDR1 is MNHNS, CDR2 SASEGT. CDR3 in amino acids: CASRTEHLFTDTQYF. Here the CDR3 DNA reads TGTGCCAGCAGGACAGAACACCTATTCACAGATACGCAGTATTTT.

The chain employs TRBV2 and TRBJ1-1; 7 bases map to TRBD1. Trimming removed 7 bases from V and 1 base from J; junction bases left unmatched: 9. The germline CDR1 and CDR2 sequences are SNHLY and FYNNEI. CDR3 length: 15 amino acids. In DNA, the CDR3 is TGTGCCAGCAAGGGTGGGGGACAGACGAACACTGAAGCTTTCTTT. Protein: CASKGGGQTNTEAFF.

The chain couples TRBV7-2 to TRBJ2-7; D possibly corresponds to TRBD2 (7 bases). Trimming shortened V by 3 bases and J by 4 bases, and 13 bases separated the two germline ends. Germline CDR1 SGHTA, CDR2 FQGNSA. This CDR3 is built from 14 residues. CDR3 sequence reads: CASSLDRGGYEQYF. As DNA, the CDR3 is TGTGCCAGCAGCTTGGATAGGGGGGGTTACGAGCAGTACTTC.

In DNA form, the CDR3 reads TGTGCCATCCAGGGGGACGGGGAGCTGTTTTTT. Protein product: CAIQGDGELFF. This sequence joins TRBV7-9 and TRBJ2-2; 7 bases are shared with TRBD1. V trimming: 10 bases; J trimming: 7 bases; junction bases outside the gene matches: 3. The CDR3 loop spans 11 amino acids. Germline V CDR1 and CDR2: SEHNR, FQNEAQ (reference sequence). The variable domain in full, with the rest retrieved from reference TRBV7-9 and TRBJ2-2, is DTGVSQNPRHKITKRGQNVTFRCDPISEHNRLYWYRQTLGQGPEFLTYFQNEAQLEKSRLLSDRFSAERPKGSFSTLEIQRTEQGDSAMYLCAIQGDGELFFGEGSRLTVL.

This chain connects TRBV7-9 to TRBJ1-2; the match to TRBD1 covers 7 bases. The CDR3 has 16 residues. V lost 2 bases to trimming and J lost 7 bases; unmatched junction nucleotides: 13. The germline gives CDR1 SEHNR, CDR2 FQNEAQ (reference sequence). The DNA of the CDR3 is TGTGCCAGCAGCTTAAGCGCACCAGGGGGATCTGGTGGCTACACCTTC. It is translated as CASSLSAPGGSGGYTF.

The chain is built from TRBV6-1 and TRBJ2-1; D is unclear. V was clipped by 10 bases and J by 6 bases, with 16 bases between them. The CDR3 runs 13 residues. Germline values: CDR1 MNHNS, CDR2 SASEGT. CDR3 protein: CAIRSDWGNEQFF. CDR3 DNA sequence: TGTGCCATCAGATCGGATTGGGGCAATGAGCAGTTCTTC.

The chain couples TRBV30 to TRBJ1-5; TRBD1 agrees at 10 bases. From germline, CDR1 is GTSNPN and CDR2 SVGIG (reference sequence). V dropped 6 bases and J dropped 9; count of bases not matched to a gene: 11. The CDR3 extends over 14 amino acids. The CDR3 region is CACDRDRGAGPQHF. CDR3 sequence (DNA): TGTGCCTGTGATCGGGACAGGGGCGCGGGGCCCCAGCATTTT.

CDR3 nucleotide sequence: TGTGCCAGCAGTCCTTCTGGGGGGCAGACCCAGTACTTC. This encodes CASSPSGGQTQYF. The chain uses TRBV28 and TRBJ2-5, with D possibly being TRBD1 or TRBD2 (6 bases each). The CDR3 spans 13 residues. The germline V and J ends were trimmed by 5 bases and 6 bases, with 13 bases remaining between them. The germline V gene has CDR1 MDHEN and CDR2 SYDVKM. Complete variable domain (other parts from reference TRBV28 and TRBJ2-5): DVKVTQSSRYLVKRTGEKVFLECVQDMDHENMFWYRQDPGLGLRLIYFSYDVKMKEKGDIPEGYSVSREKKERFSLILESASTNQTSMYLCASSPSGGQTQYFGPGTRLLVL.